This is a list of T cell receptor beta chains from one sample in a study of molecular identifiers for immune sequencing clone quantification. TCRdb itself ran the PCR reads through MiXCR, one entry per CDR3 protein. In the table there are roughly 320,000 distinct CDR3 sequences, 24% of which are singletons. Material: naive CD8+ T cells from blood, with Jurkat cell RNA spiked in. Receptor source: a human donor in good health. Some libraries in this study had Jurkat cell RNA spiked in. Each CDR3 is given with its conserved first and last residue. A D gene is named only where the DNA matches it firmly. Only part of the rows carry a size: once, few, many, or a class if the clone is expanded.

J gene: TRBJ1-6; clone size: many; D gene: -; V gene: TRBV27; CDR3 protein: CASSLSRGSGADSPLHF; CDR3 DNA: TGTGCCAGCAGTTTATCGAGGGGGAGCGGGGCCGATTCACCCCTCCACTTT
J gene: TRBJ2-1; clone size: -; D gene: -; V gene: TRBV24-1; CDR3 protein: CATSDSGRVNEQLF; CDR3 DNA: TGTGCCACCAGTGATTCTGGCAGGGTCAATGAGCAGCTCTTC
J gene: TRBJ1-5; clone size: many; D gene: -; V gene: TRBV6-4; CDR3 protein: CASSDGLGQPQHF; CDR3 DNA: TGTGCCAGCAGTGACGGATTAGGTCAGCCCCAGCATTTT
J gene: TRBJ1-1; clone size: few; D gene: -; V gene: TRBV6-2/TRBV6-3; CDR3 protein: CASSYFRTTYTEAFF; CDR3 DNA: TGTGCCAGCAGTTACTTCCGAACAACCTACACTGAAGCTTTCTTT
J gene: TRBJ2-7; clone size: -; D gene: TRBD1; V gene: TRBV4-2; CDR3 protein: CASSQEQTGGHERYF; CDR3 DNA: TGTGCCAGCAGCCAGGAACAGACAGGGGGACACGAGCGGTACTTC
J gene: TRBJ2-5; clone size: many; D gene: TRBD1; V gene: TRBV12-3/TRBV12-4; CDR3 protein: CASTRDSKETQYF; CDR3 DNA: TGTGCCAGCACTCGGGACAGTAAAGAGACCCAGTACTTC
J gene: TRBJ2-3; clone size: many; D gene: TRBD2; V gene: TRBV6-5; CDR3 protein: CASSYLAVPTPDTQYF; CDR3 DNA: TGTGCCAGCAGTTACCTAGCGGTCCCGACCCCAGATACGCAGTATTTT
J gene: TRBJ2-6; clone size: few; D gene: -; V gene: TRBV4-3; CDR3 protein: CASSQARDPGANVLTF; CDR3 DNA: TGCGCCAGCAGCCAAGCGCGGGACCCTGGGGCCAACGTCCTGACTTTC
J gene: TRBJ2-3; clone size: -; D gene: -; V gene: TRBV2; CDR3 protein: CASSERLVGDTQYF; CDR3 DNA: TGTGCCAGCAGTGAACGACTAGTGGGGGATACGCAGTATTTT
J gene: TRBJ2-2; clone size: many; D gene: TRBD2; V gene: TRBV12-5; CDR3 protein: CASGLVNSGRASGTGELFF; CDR3 DNA: TGTGCTAGTGGTTTGGTTAATAGCGGGAGGGCCAGTGGCACCGGGGAGCTGTTTTTT
J gene: TRBJ2-2; clone size: -; D gene: TRBD1; V gene: TRBV16; CDR3 protein: CASSQSVGQYFTGELFF; CDR3 DNA: TGTGCCAGCAGCCAGTCTGTGGGACAGTACTTCACCGGGGAGCTGTTTTTT
J gene: TRBJ2-3; clone size: -; D gene: TRBD2; V gene: TRBV2; CDR3 protein: CASSRTSEPHTQYF; CDR3 DNA: TGTGCCAGCAGCCGGACTAGTGAGCCCCATACGCAGTATTTT
J gene: TRBJ2-3; clone size: many; D gene: -; V gene: TRBV7-9; CDR3 protein: CASSLVTGWDTQYF; CDR3 DNA: TGTGCCAGCAGCTTAGTAACCGGCTGGGATACGCAGTATTTT
J gene: TRBJ2-7; clone size: -; D gene: -; V gene: TRBV5-3; CDR3 protein: CASSLGQYEQNF; CDR3 DNA: TGTGCCAGCAGCTTGGGGCAGTACGAGCAGAACTTC
J gene: TRBJ2-1; clone size: once; D gene: TRBD2; V gene: TRBV28; CDR3 protein: CASSSRLAGLYNEQFF; CDR3 DNA: TGTGCCAGCAGTTCAAGGCTAGCGGGACTTTACAATGAGCAGTTCTTC
J gene: TRBJ2-2; clone size: -; D gene: TRBD1; V gene: TRBV5-4; CDR3 protein: CASSSQGLNTVELFF; CDR3 DNA: TGTGCCAGCAGTTCACAGGGGCTGAACACCGTGGAGCTGTTTTTT
J gene: TRBJ1-4; clone size: few; D gene: -; V gene: TRBV6-2/TRBV6-3; CDR3 protein: CASSYSNDLFF; CDR3 DNA: TGTGCCAGCAGTTACTCGAACGATCTGTTTTTT
J gene: TRBJ2-7; clone size: -; D gene: TRBD2; V gene: TRBV13; CDR3 protein: CASSLGAGGPPEQYF; CDR3 DNA: TGTGCCAGCAGCTTAGGGGCGGGAGGGCCTCCCGAGCAGTACTTC
J gene: TRBJ1-1; clone size: many; D gene: -; V gene: TRBV7-9; CDR3 protein: CASSFGPTNTEAFF; CDR3 DNA: TGTGCCAGCAGCTTCGGCCCAACGAACACTGAAGCTTTCTTT
J gene: TRBJ2-5; clone size: once; D gene: -; V gene: TRBV30; CDR3 protein: CAWSVLGVSETQYF; CDR3 DNA: TGTGCCTGGAGTGTACTTGGCGTTTCGGAGACCCAGTACTTC
J gene: TRBJ1-1; clone size: -; D gene: -; V gene: TRBV11-2; CDR3 protein: CASSLRRETNTEAFF; CDR3 DNA: TGTGCCAGCAGCCTCCGTCGAGAAACGAACACTGAAGCTTTCTTT
J gene: TRBJ1-4; clone size: many; D gene: -; V gene: TRBV20-1; CDR3 protein: CSAREQGRHLNEKLFF; CDR3 DNA: TGCAGTGCTAGAGAACAGGGACGTCACCTCAATGAAAAACTGTTTTTT
J gene: TRBJ1-1; clone size: many; D gene: -; V gene: TRBV2; CDR3 protein: CASSVSRGGTEAFF; CDR3 DNA: TGTGCCAGCAGCGTCTCCCGGGGGGGGACTGAAGCTTTCTTT
J gene: TRBJ2-3; clone size: few; D gene: TRBD2; V gene: TRBV20-1; CDR3 protein: CSANHPGLAGRTDTQYF; CDR3 DNA: TGCAGTGCTAATCACCCGGGACTAGCGGGAAGAACAGATACGCAGTATTTT
J gene: TRBJ2-3; clone size: -; D gene: TRBD2; V gene: TRBV4-1; CDR3 protein: CASSQEPGGLNTQYF; CDR3 DNA: TGCGCCAGCAGCCAAGAACCGGGGGGGCTAAATACGCAGTATTTT
J gene: TRBJ2-7; clone size: many; D gene: TRBD1; V gene: TRBV6-1; CDR3 protein: CASSFTAGQGIHEQYF; CDR3 DNA: TGTGCCAGCAGTTTTACGGCGGGACAGGGTATCCACGAGCAGTACTTC
J gene: TRBJ2-7; clone size: -; D gene: TRBD1; V gene: TRBV29-1; CDR3 protein: CSVTGILYEQYF; CDR3 DNA: TGCAGCGTGACAGGGATCCTCTACGAGCAGTACTTC
J gene: TRBJ2-3; clone size: many; D gene: -; V gene: TRBV7-2; CDR3 protein: CASSSLVRGTDTQYF; CDR3 DNA: TGTGCCAGCAGCAGCTTGGTCAGGGGCACAGATACGCAGTATTTT
J gene: TRBJ2-7; clone size: -; D gene: -; V gene: TRBV5-4; CDR3 protein: CASSLAMGSYGQYF; CDR3 DNA: TGTGCCAGCAGCTTAGCAATGGGGTCCTACGGGCAGTACTTC
J gene: TRBJ1-5; clone size: few; D gene: TRBD1; V gene: TRBV6-2/TRBV6-3; CDR3 protein: CASSIGTGGGQPQHF; CDR3 DNA: TGTGCCAGCAGTATAGGTACAGGGGGTGGTCAGCCCCAGCATTTT
J gene: TRBJ2-2; clone size: -; D gene: -; V gene: TRBV20-1; CDR3 protein: CSAGTRGNTGELFF; CDR3 DNA: TGCAGTGCGGGGACGCGGGGAAACACCGGGGAGCTGTTTTTT
J gene: TRBJ2-2; clone size: -; D gene: TRBD2; V gene: TRBV12-3/TRBV12-4; CDR3 protein: CASSPLAGGPTGELFF; CDR3 DNA: TGTGCCAGCAGTCCACTAGCGGGGGGGCCCACCGGGGAGCTGTTTTTT
J gene: TRBJ2-7; clone size: many; D gene: TRBD2; V gene: TRBV20-1; CDR3 protein: CSAGNRREYEQYF; CDR3 DNA: TGCAGTGCCGGAAACCGGCGGGAGTACGAGCAGTACTTC